This T cell receptor beta chain was observed in a study of ipilimumab plus nivolumab after autologous stem cell transplantation. Background on the study: Myeloma patients were high-risk transplant-naive or relapsed within 3 years of first autologous transplant.

Study-wide results and limits: Per the authors, repertoire, Treg and microbiota data justify further study.

Method: immunoSEQ multiplex PCR; TCRdb's copy keeps in-frame clones and lacks some. The repertoire holds about 6,300 clones, 85% to 90% seen once, with approximately 5.4% in the top ten. As regards this clone: Its matching antigen is unknown.

Germline assignment: CDR1 MGHRA and CDR2 YSYEKL. This CDR3 has 16 amino acids. Germline trimming cut 8 bases from V and 1 base from J; bases unmatched to any gene: 9. Starting 14 to 28 days after autologous transplant, ipilimumab 1 mg/kg was given. The source was PBMCs, collected in a trial of ipilimumab plus nivolumab as post-transplant consolidation. This TCR came from a female donor with multiple myeloma. The rearrangement uses TRBV4-1 and TRBJ1-1; 11 nucleotides line up with TRBD1. The CDR3 loop is CASLLGQGAPNTEAFF. The CDR3 region has the DNA TGCGCCAGCCTACTAGGACAGGGGGCGCCGAACACTGAAGCTTTCTTT.